These 11 T cell receptor beta chains originate from one sample sequenced in a study of blood T cell repertoires in COVID-19. Repertoires were generated with immunoSEQ multiplex PCR, while TCRdb's copy carries only in-frame clones and drops some. The top ten clones hold roughly 0.92% of a sample with some 520,000 clones, 89% of them seen once. The sample comprised peripheral blood. The receptors shown here come from a man aged 18 to 30 with COVID-19, enrolled during active disease.

The chain uses TRBV19 and TRBJ1-3; D possibly corresponds to TRBD1 (6 bases). Trimming pared 3 bases from V and 5 bases from J, leaving 14 bases between. Germline lookup yields CDR1 LNHDA and CDR2 SQIVND (reference sequence). CDR3 length: 15 residues. The CDR3 DNA reads as TGTGCCAGTAGTATTCGGGCGGGGGCTCGAAACACCATATATTTT. It codes for CASSIRAGARNTIYF.

This chain uses TRBV4-1 with TRBJ1-1; D unclear. V lost 5 bases and J 1 base, leaving 11 bases between the germline ends. The CDR3 is 14 amino acids. CDR1 and CDR2 (germline): MGHRA, YSYEKL. The CDR3 DNA reads as TGCGCCAGCAGCGCCAACCGGGGGAACACTGAAGCTTTCTTT. Encoded protein: CASSANRGNTEAFF.

V gene TRBV18 combines with J gene TRBJ2-5, with TRBD1 as a possible D gene (5 bases). Germline V gives CDR1 KGHSH, CDR2 LQKENI. Trimming removed 6 bases at V and 7 bases at J, with 12 bases between. The CDR3 contains 12 residues. The CDR3 loop is CASSPPTGTQYF. The CDR3, as DNA: TGTGCCAGCTCCCCCCCAACAGGGACCCAGTACTTC. Drawing the rest from reference TRBV18 and TRBJ2-5, the complete variable domain is NAGVMQNPRHLVRRRGQEARLRCSPMKGHSHVYWYRQLPEEGLKFMVYLQKENIIDESGMPKERFSAEFPKEGPSILRIQQVVRGDSAAYFCASSPPTGTQYFGPGTRLLVL.

The chain combines TRBV4-2 with TRBJ1-1, with a tentative D call TRBD1 (5 bases). This CDR3 comprises 20 residues. V was trimmed by 1 base and J by 3 bases, leaving 27 bases between them. Germline V gene data show CDR1 as LGHNA and CDR2 as YNFKEQ. The CDR3 region is CASSQAPRPVWSGKDTEAFF. CDR3 in DNA: TGTGCCAGCAGCCAAGCCCCCAGGCCGGTATGGTCAGGGAAGGACACTGAAGCTTTCTTT.

The chain employs TRBV3-1 (or the pseudogene TRBV3-2) and TRBJ2-3; 10 nucleotides line up with TRBD2. CDR3 length: 14 residues. Germline CDR1 is LGHDT and CDR2 is YNNKEL (reference sequence). Losses at the gene ends were 2 bases for V and 4 bases for J; bases not matched to a gene: 0. CDR3 nucleotides: TGTGCCAGCAGCCAAAGCGGGGGGGCAGATACGCAGTATTTT. As protein: CASSQSGGADTQYF.

The J gene is TRBJ2-5, the V gene TRBV30, with 12 bases identical to TRBD2. Germline CDR1 and CDR2: GTSNPN and SVGIG (reference sequence). Losses at the gene ends were 3 bases for V and 6 bases for J; bases not matched to a gene: 8. This CDR3 comprises 15 residues. CDR3 loop: CAWRASGRAVKTQYF. Written as DNA, the CDR3 is TGTGCCTGGAGGGCTAGCGGGAGGGCGGTGAAGACCCAGTACTTC.

This clone has a single count. V gene TRBV7-9 combines with J gene TRBJ2-1; no reliable D call. CDR1 SEHNR and CDR2 FQNEAQ come from the germline V gene (reference sequence). The V end was cut by 2 bases, the J end by 9 bases, with 5 bases between. This CDR3 has 11 residues. CDR3 DNA: TGTGCCAGCAGCTTAACGAGTGAGCAGTTCTTC. Its translation is CASSLTSEQFF. Together with reference TRBV7-9 and TRBJ2-1, the CDR3 gives the full variable domain: DTGVSQNPRHKITKRGQNVTFRCDPISEHNRLYWYRQTLGQGPEFLTYFQNEAQLEKSRLLSDRFSAERPKGSFSTLEIQRTEQGDSAMYLCASSLTSEQFFGPGTRLTVL.

V is TRBV27 and J is TRBJ2-1; TRBD2 matches at 8 bases. Germline values: CDR1 MNHEY, CDR2 SMNVEV (reference sequence). The V and J ends lost 4 bases and 8 bases, in that order; junction bases with no gene match: 7. The CDR3 is made up of 14 amino acids. The CDR3 spells CASSYGTRGDEQFF. For the CDR3, the DNA is TGTGCCAGCAGTTATGGGACTAGGGGCGATGAGCAGTTCTTC.

V usage is TRBV3-1 (or the pseudogene TRBV3-2) and J usage is TRBJ2-5, with TRBD2 identical over 11 bases. The CDR3 has 18 amino acids. In germline, CDR1 is LGHDT, CDR2 YNNKEL (reference sequence). The trim removed 0 bases at V and 5 bases at J, leaving 11 bases unmatched. The CDR3 nucleotides are TGTGCCAGCAGCCAAGAGACCTTAGCGGGGGGGAGTGGGGAGACCCAGTACTTC. Residues: CASSQETLAGGSGETQYF.

V is TRBV19 and J is TRBJ2-1, with TRBD2 matching 11 bases. The germline V gene encodes CDR1 LNHDA and CDR2 SQIVND (reference sequence). J lost 4 bases, V lost 2 bases, and 4 bases had no gene match. This CDR3 is 16 amino acids long. The CDR3 is CASSISASGGYNEQFF. The CDR3 nucleotides are TGTGCCAGTAGTATATCGGCTAGCGGGGGGTACAATGAGCAGTTCTTC. Combining the CDR3 with reference TRBV19 and TRBJ2-1 gives the whole variable domain DGGITQSPKYLFRKEGQNVTLSCEQNLNHDAMYWYRQDPGQGLRLIYYSQIVNDFQKGDIAEGYSVSREKKESFPLTVTSAQKNPTAFYLCASSISASGGYNEQFFGPGTRLTVL.

The V gene is TRBV18, the J gene TRBJ2-1; TRBD2 might be the D (6 bases). The CDR3 runs to 16 residues. Trimming pared 2 bases from V and 15 bases from J, leaving 26 bases between. Germline assignment: CDR1 KGHSH and CDR2 LQKENI. The CDR3 reads CASSPGLREAGGVLFF. DNA of the CDR3: TGTGCCAGCTCACCAGGCTTACGCGAGGCTGGCGGGGTCCTGTTCTTC.